These T cell receptor beta chains were read from a single sample in a study of blood T cell repertoires in COVID-19. Libraries were prepared by immunoSEQ multiplex PCR; TCRdb keeps only in-frame clonotypes and omits some of them. In the table there are 200,000 to 300,000 clones, around 88% of which are singletons. The sequenced sample was PBMCs or T cells enriched from blood (not recorded which). The receptors come from a woman aged 40 to 49 with acute COVID-19. The CDR3 runs from the conserved cysteine through the conserved F or W. D genes are given only for firm matches. Size tells how often a clone was seen (once, few, many) or the class of an expanded clone, and some rows leave it out.

j_call d_call cdr3_length clone_size v_call cdr3_nt cdr3_aa
TRBJ1-1 - 13 - TRBV6-5 TGTGCCAGCAGTACCGGGGGGAACACTGAAGCTTTCTTT CASSTGGNTEAFF
TRBJ1-1 TRBD1 14 - TRBV19 TGTGCCAGTAGTGCAGGACAGGGGAACACTGAAGCTTTCTTT CASSAGQGNTEAFF
TRBJ1-4 - 16 once TRBV19 TGTGCCAGTAGAACCGACTTCAGGGCCCCTAATGAAAAACTGTTTTTT CASRTDFRAPNEKLFF
TRBJ2-1 TRBD2 15 - TRBV18 TGTGCCAGCTCAGGGCTAGCGGGATCATACAATGAGCAGTTCTTC CASSGLAGSYNEQFF
TRBJ2-3 TRBD2 15 - TRBV5-1 TGCGCCAGCAGCCTGGGAGGGCCGGGGACAGATACGCAGTATTTT CASSLGGPGTDTQYF
TRBJ1-2 TRBD1 15 - TRBV27 TGTGCCAGCAGCACCGGGACAGGGAGTAACTATGGCTACACCTTC CASSTGTGSNYGYTF
TRBJ2-7 TRBD1 13 once TRBV15 TGTGCCACCAGCCTGGACAGGGACTACGAGCAGTACTTC CATSLDRDYEQYF
TRBJ2-1 TRBD2 16 - TRBV19 TGTGCCAGTAGCCGGACTAGCGGGAGTAACTACAATGAGCAGTTCTTC CASSRTSGSNYNEQFF
TRBJ1-2 - 17 - TRBV27 TGTGCCAGCAGTCCCCTGGGGGCAGGGCTTGGAAACTATGGCTACACCTTC CASSPLGAGLGNYGYTF
TRBJ1-1 TRBD1 15 once TRBV10-3 TGTGCCATAAATCGACAGGGGGGCCATGACACTGAAGCTTTCTTT CAINRQGGHDTEAFF
TRBJ2-1 TRBD2 17 once TRBV27 TGTGCCAGCAGTATAACATTCCTAGCGGGAGGGTCCTATGAGCAGTTCTTC CASSITFLAGGSYEQFF
TRBJ1-1 - 13 - TRBV18 TGTGCCAGCTCACCGGACATGAACACTGAAGCTTTCTTT CASSPDMNTEAFF
TRBJ2-5 TRBD2 16 - TRBV6-5 TGTGCCAGCAGTTACTCCATGGGCGGGGGGCAAGAGACCCAGTACTTC CASSYSMGGGQETQYF
TRBJ2-4 TRBD2 12 - TRBV12-3/TRBV12-4 TGTGCCAGCAGCCAGGGGGGACTAGCTGGTTACTTC CASSQGGLAGYF
TRBJ2-3 - 16 - TRBV6-5 TGTGCCAGCAGTTCGTCGACAGCCGTCTCCACAGATACGCAGTATTTT CASSSSTAVSTDTQYF
TRBJ2-6 - 15 - TRBV30 TGTGCCTGGAGTGTACTAGGGACTGGGGCCAACGTCCTGACTTTC CAWSVLGTGANVLTF
TRBJ2-5 - 15 - TRBV7-6 TGTGCCAGCAGCTTGCCTAGCGATGGGGGAGAGACCCAGTACTTC CASSLPSDGGETQYF
TRBJ2-7 - 13 - TRBV19 TGTGCCAGTAGTATACAACAGGGTGGCGAGCAGTACTTC CASSIQQGGEQYF
TRBJ1-2 TRBD1 17 - TRBV19 TGTGCCAGTAGTACGCAAGAACAGGGGCTCAAGGGCTATGGCTACACCTTC CASSTQEQGLKGYGYTF
TRBJ2-1 - 11 - TRBV29-1 TGCAGCGTTACACAGGGCTGGGGGCAGTTCTTC CSVTQGWGQFF
TRBJ1-3 - 17 - TRBV9 TGTGCCAGCAGCCCCCACGGGGGGGGGTTTGCTGGAAACACCATATATTTT CASSPHGGGFAGNTIYF
TRBJ1-5 TRBD1 15 - TRBV9 TGTGCCAGCAGCGCCGGGACAGGGCAAAGCGAGCCCCAGCATTTT CASSAGTGQSEPQHF
TRBJ2-5 TRBD2 17 - TRBV10-3 TGTGCCACGGGACCGGGACTAGCGGGAGGGCACGAAGAGACCCAGTACTTC CATGPGLAGGHEETQYF